The T cell receptor (beta chain) under discussion was sequenced for a study of cytomegalovirus exposure and HLA in healthy donors. Overall study results and limits: Cytomegalovirus status was reportedly diagnosed by the classifier with high sensitivity and specificity. Through in vitro validation, a few CMV-associated chains were shown to be specific for CMV antigens.

PCR used 60 Vbeta primers and 13 Jbeta primers. Repertoires were generated with immunoSEQ multiplex PCR, while TCRdb's copy carries only in-frame clones and drops some. The sample includes 180,000 or so clones, approximately 71% of them seen just once. The CDR3 extends over 15 amino acids. CDR1 MNHNY and CDR2 SVGAGI come from the germline V gene (reference sequence). The germline V and J ends were trimmed by 5 bases and 7 bases, with 18 bases remaining between them. As concerns this clone: Its target is unknown.

The TCR was taken from a woman aged 35 to 49 in good health and CMV-seropositive. The material sequenced was PBMCs. This chain joins TRBV6-6 and TRBJ1-5; possibly TRBD1 for D (6 bases). This CDR3 reads CASSPRGGAGQPQHF. The CDR3 DNA reads as TGTGCCAGCAGTCCCCGCGGGGGCGCCGGGCAGCCCCAGCATTTT.